This T cell receptor beta chain was captured by sequencing in a study of CD8+CD57+ T cells in acquired aplastic anemia. Study-wide background: Sorted CD4+ and CD8+ cells gave a mean 3.2 ug DNA, range roughly 0.2 to 27.4 ug.

The germline CDR1 and CDR2 sequences are MGHDK and SYGVNS. Trimming took 6 bases from V and 4 from J, leaving 9 bases between them. The CDR3 runs to 12 residues. In its sample, this clonotype was seen once. Antigen: not known. Using genomic DNA as the template, TCR beta VDJ and CDR3 profiling was carried out. One entry per CDR3 protein, called by TCRdb with MiXCR from the reads. This sample has 150,000 to 200,000 distinct CDR3 sequences; around three fifths occur once, and the top ten carry roughly 46%. Study outcomes and limitations: A significant difference in CD8+ Simpson's diversity between patients and controls was not found. Patients and controls were found to share roughly 31 CD8+ CDR3 sequences.

This receptor was identified in a human donor with severe aplastic anemia or a healthy control (not recorded which). The chain has TRBV25-1 and TRBJ1-1; no clear D. Material for sequencing was sorted CD4+, CD8+, or CD8+CD57+ T cells (not recorded which) from PBMCs. The CDR3 sequence is CASRPAGTEAFF. The DNA for the CDR3 is TGTGCCAGCAGACCGGCGGGCACTGAAGCTTTCTTT.